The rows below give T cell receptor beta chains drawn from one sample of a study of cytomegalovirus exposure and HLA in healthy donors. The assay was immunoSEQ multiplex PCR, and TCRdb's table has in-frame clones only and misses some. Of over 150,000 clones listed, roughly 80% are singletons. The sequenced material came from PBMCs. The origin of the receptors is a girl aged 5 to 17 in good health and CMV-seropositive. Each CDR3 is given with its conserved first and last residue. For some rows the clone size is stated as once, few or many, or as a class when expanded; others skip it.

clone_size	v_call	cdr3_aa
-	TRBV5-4	CASSSAGQGATEAFF
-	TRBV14	CASSPRQPAVTGELFF
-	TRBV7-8	CASSTRTGNYNEQFF
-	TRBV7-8	CASSLLASGGSFGGELFF
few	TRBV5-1	CASSLGLAGGLQETQYF
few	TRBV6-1	CASSEVRDYGYTF
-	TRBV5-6	CASSHRAPGELFF
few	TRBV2	CASRGDRGHQPQHF
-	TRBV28	CASSFAGRTEAFF
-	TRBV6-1	CASSEMSGRESEQYF
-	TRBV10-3	CAISESHTDTQYF
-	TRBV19	CASSMGTSSYNEQFF
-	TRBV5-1	CASSRYPTGDEKLFF
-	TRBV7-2	CVSSRGTNEKLFF
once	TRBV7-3	CASREDLTFQETQYF
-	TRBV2	CASSERTGRYTEAFF
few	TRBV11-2	CASSLVSASSYNEQFF
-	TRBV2	CASRAIRGPYEQYF
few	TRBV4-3	CASSPRREADQPQHF
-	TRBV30	CAWSSGSGRASNTDTQYF